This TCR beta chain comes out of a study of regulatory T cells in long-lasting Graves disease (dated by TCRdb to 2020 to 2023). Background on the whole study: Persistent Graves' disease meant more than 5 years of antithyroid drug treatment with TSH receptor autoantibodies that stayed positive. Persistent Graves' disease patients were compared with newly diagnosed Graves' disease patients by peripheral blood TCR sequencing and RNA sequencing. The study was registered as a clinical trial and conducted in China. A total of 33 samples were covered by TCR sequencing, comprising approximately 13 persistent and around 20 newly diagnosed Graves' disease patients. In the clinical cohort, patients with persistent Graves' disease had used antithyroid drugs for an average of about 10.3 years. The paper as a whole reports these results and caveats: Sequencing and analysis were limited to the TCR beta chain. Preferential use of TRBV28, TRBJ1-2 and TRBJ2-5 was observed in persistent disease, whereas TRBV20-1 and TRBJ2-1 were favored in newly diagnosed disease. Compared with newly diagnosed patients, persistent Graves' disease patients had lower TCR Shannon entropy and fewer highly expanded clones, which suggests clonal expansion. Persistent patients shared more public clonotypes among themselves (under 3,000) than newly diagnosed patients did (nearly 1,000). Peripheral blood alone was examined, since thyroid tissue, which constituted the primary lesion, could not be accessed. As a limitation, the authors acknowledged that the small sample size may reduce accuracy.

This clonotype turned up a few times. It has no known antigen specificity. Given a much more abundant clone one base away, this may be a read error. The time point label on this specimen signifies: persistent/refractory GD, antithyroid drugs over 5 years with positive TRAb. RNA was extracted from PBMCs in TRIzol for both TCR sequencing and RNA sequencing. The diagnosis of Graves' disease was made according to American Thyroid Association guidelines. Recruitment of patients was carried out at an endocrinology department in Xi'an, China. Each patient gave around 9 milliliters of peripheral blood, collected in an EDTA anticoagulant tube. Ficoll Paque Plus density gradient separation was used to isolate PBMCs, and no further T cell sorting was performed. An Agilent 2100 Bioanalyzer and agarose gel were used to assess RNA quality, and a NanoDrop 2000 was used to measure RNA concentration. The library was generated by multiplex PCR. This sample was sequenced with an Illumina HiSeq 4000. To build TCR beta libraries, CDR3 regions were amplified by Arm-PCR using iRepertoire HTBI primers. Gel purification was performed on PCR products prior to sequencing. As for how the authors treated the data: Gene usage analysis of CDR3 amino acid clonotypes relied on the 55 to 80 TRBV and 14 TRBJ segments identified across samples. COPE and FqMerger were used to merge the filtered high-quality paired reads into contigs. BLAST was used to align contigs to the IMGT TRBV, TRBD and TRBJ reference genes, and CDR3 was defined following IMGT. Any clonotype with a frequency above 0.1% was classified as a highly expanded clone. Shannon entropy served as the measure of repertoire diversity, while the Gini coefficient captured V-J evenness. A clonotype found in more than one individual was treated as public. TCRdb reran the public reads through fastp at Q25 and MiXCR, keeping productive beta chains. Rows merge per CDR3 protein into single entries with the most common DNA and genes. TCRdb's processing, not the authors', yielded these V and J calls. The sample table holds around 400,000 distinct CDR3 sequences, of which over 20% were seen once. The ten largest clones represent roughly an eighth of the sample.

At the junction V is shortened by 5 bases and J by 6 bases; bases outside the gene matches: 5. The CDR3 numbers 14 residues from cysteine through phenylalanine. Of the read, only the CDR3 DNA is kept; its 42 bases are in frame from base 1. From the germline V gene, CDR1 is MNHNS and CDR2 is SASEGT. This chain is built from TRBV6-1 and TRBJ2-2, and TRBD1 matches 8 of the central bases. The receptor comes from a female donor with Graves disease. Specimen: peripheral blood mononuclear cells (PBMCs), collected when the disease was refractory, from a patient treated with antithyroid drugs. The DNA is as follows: TGTGCCAGCAGTCCGGGACAGGCGGCCGGGGAGCTGTTTTTT. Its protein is CASSPGQAAGELFF.